This T cell receptor beta chain appears in the sequencing data of a study of blood T cells in healthy people across ages. The study, taken as a whole, reports: Relative to aged donors, long-lived donors carried more naive CD4+ cells and displayed higher diversity.

The CDR3 loop spans 16 amino acids. CDR1 and CDR2 (germline): MNHEY, SMNVEV (reference sequence). Trimming cost V 4 bases and J 0 bases, with 12 bases left between them. A second roughly 7 to 11 cycle PCR used barcoded and J-beta primers. Every cDNA molecule bore a tag from a template-switch adaptor containing 12 random nucleotides. From the 5' RACE reads, TCRdb called clonotypes with MiXCR, one entry per CDR3 protein. The table has 920,000 or so distinct CDR3 sequences, around 43% seen once; the top ten hold under 20%. As for this clonotype: The antigen is undetermined.

The sample taken for sequencing was blood. This clonotype originated in a woman in her fifties or sixties in good health. The chain links TRBV27 to TRBJ1-4; TRBD1 might be the D (5 bases). DNA for the CDR3: TGTGCCAGCAGTTCCTCAACAGGAGCAACTAATGAAAAACTGTTTTTT. Its protein product is CASSSSTGATNEKLFF.